The rows below give T cell receptor beta chains drawn from one sample of a study of OX40 agonist ivuxolimab in advanced cancers. The data were produced by immunoSEQ multiplex PCR, yet TCRdb's version contains in-frame clones alone and is incomplete. This sample has around 71,000 clones, with approximately 86% found just once. The sequencing used CD4+ or CD8+ T cells sorted from blood, collected in a trial of the OX40 agonist ivuxolimab. These receptors were collected from an adult with an advanced solid tumor such as melanoma, head and neck, liver or kidney cancer. Both conserved end residues are part of each CDR3. D genes are given only for firm matches. Only part of the rows carry a size: once, few, many, or a class if the clone is expanded.

>TRBJ2-2|TRBV2|NA|NA
TGTGCCAGCAGTGAAAGGACAGGAGGGACCGGGGAGCTGTTTTTT
CASSERTGGTGELFF
>TRBJ2-7|TRBV6-5|NA|TRBD2
TGTGCCAGCAGCGCTAGCGGGAGCGAAGCTTACGAGCAGTACTTC
CASSASGSEAYEQYF
>TRBJ1-1|TRBV6-1|NA|NA
TGTGCCAGCAGTGAACGGTGGAACACTGAAGCTTTCTTT
CASSERWNTEAFF
>TRBJ2-1|TRBV14|NA|NA
TGTGCCAGCAGCCAAAGGGTATGGGACACCCGCGGCGAGCAGTTCTTC
CASSQRVWDTRGEQFF
>TRBJ1-1|TRBV25-1|NA|NA
TGTGCCACCCAGGGGGAAGCTTTCTTT
CATQGEAFF
>TRBJ1-5|TRBV5-8|NA|TRBD1
TGTGCCAGCAGACGGACAGGGGGTGGCAATCAGCCCCAGCATTTT
CASRRTGGGNQPQHF
>TRBJ1-5|TRBV28|NA|NA
TGTGCCAGCCCCGAGGGCAGGGACCACCAGCCCCAGCATTTT
CASPEGRDHQPQHF
>TRBJ2-3|TRBV25-1|NA|NA
TGTGCCAGCAGTGAATCGGGGGATGATACGCAGTATTTT
CASSESGDDTQYF
>TRBJ1-1|TRBV27|few|NA
TGTGCCACTTGGACGGACACTGAAGCTTTCTTT
CATWTDTEAFF
>TRBJ1-6|TRBV5-4|NA|NA
TGTGCCAGCAGCTTGGAGTGGACCAATTCACCCCTCCACTTT
CASSLEWTNSPLHF
>TRBJ2-1|TRBV5-5|NA|NA
TGTGCCAGCAGCCAGAAACAAAACCGGGTCGGATCCTACAATGAGCAGTTCTTC
CASSQKQNRVGSYNEQFF
>TRBJ2-7|TRBV10-3|NA|NA
TGTGCCATCAGTGAACAAACAGGGACCTACGAGCAGTACTTC
CAISEQTGTYEQYF
>TRBJ1-1|TRBV29-1|NA|NA
TGCAGCGTTGGGCAGACGAACACTGAAGCTTTCTTT
CSVGQTNTEAFF
>TRBJ2-3|TRBV7-9|NA|NA
TGTGCCAGCAGTTCCCCCCCCGGGGCACAGTACACAGATACGCAGTATTTT
CASSSPPGAQYTDTQYF
>TRBJ2-5|TRBV27|NA|TRBD2
TGTGCCAGCAGTTCCCCCAGACTAGCGGGGGAGACCCAGTACTTC
CASSSPRLAGETQYF
>TRBJ2-1|TRBV9|NA|NA
TGTGCCAGCAGCGTTCGGTCAGGGGCCTACAATGAGCAGTTCTTC
CASSVRSGAYNEQFF
>TRBJ2-7|TRBV28|NA|TRBD2
TGTGCCAGCAGTTTTGGGAGCGGGAGTAATGGGCAGTACTTC
CASSFGSGSNGQYF
>TRBJ2-3|TRBV5-6|NA|TRBD2
TGTGCCAGCAGTTTCCTAGCGGGAGCCGATACGCAGTATTTT
CASSFLAGADTQYF
>TRBJ1-2|TRBV18|many|NA
TGTGCCAGCGGCGACAGTTATGGCTACACCTTC
CASGDSYGYTF
>TRBJ1-4|TRBV7-9|NA|NA
TGTGCCAGCAGAAAAGGGGGGCAGATCCATGAAAAACTGTTTTTT
CASRKGGQIHEKLFF
>TRBJ1-4|TRBV11-2|NA|NA
TGTGCCAGCAGCTTAGCGGGGGGATTTAATGAAAAACTGTTTTTT
CASSLAGGFNEKLFF
>TRBJ2-3|TRBV15|NA|NA
TGTGCCACCAGCAGAGAAGGTCGGACTCTCACAGATACGCAGTATTTT
CATSREGRTLTDTQYF
>TRBJ2-7|TRBV11-3|NA|NA
TGTGCCAGCAGCTCTAGGGGGACGACCTACGAGCAGTACTTC
CASSSRGTTYEQYF
>TRBJ2-3|TRBV9|NA|NA
TGTGCCAGCAGCGTAGGGTCAGATACGCAGTATTTT
CASSVGSDTQYF